The 8 T cell receptor beta chains presented below share a single source sample, sequenced in a study of cytotoxic CD8 clonotypes in ibrutinib-treated CLL. This table comes from immunoSEQ multiplex PCR, and its TCRdb copy is limited to in-frame clones, with some not included. The sample holds 270,000 or so clones; approximately 76% are singletons and the top ten take approximately 5.6%. Sample: PBMCs, taken at disease progression, from a patient treated with ibrutinib. Every receptor here comes from a human donor with chronic lymphocytic leukemia.

This clone was recorded once. V is TRBV29-1 and J is TRBJ1-2, with 8 bases aligning to TRBD1. Germline loops: CDR1 SQVTM, CDR2 ANQGSEA. Trimming removed 4 bases from V and 10 bases from J; junction bases left unmatched: 29. This CDR3 has 19 amino acids. The CDR3 protein is CSVAWFGKTGAAQSGTYTF. The CDR3 nucleotides are TGCAGCGTTGCCTGGTTCGGGAAGACAGGGGCCGCTCAATCGGGTACCTACACCTTC.

This clone was seen a single time. This chain connects TRBV10-3 to TRBJ2-7; possibly TRBD2 for D (5 bases). Germline CDR1 ENHRY, CDR2 SYGVKD. The length of the CDR3 is 11 residues. The V end lost 7 bases, the J end lost 7 bases, and 11 bases lay between the germline ends. The CDR3 DNA follows: TGTGCCATCAAGAGGGATGGGGAGCAGTACTTC. This encodes CAIKRDGEQYF.

The chain combines TRBV27 with TRBJ2-2, with D possibly being TRBD2 (6 bases). This CDR3 spans 19 amino acids. Trimming pared 0 bases from V and 4 bases from J, leaving 21 bases between. Germline V gene data show CDR1 as MNHEY and CDR2 as SMNVEV (reference sequence). The CDR3 DNA follows: TGTGCCAGCAGTTTATCGCCCTCGGGAACGGGAGCGGTCACCGGGGAGCTGTTTTTT. Residues: CASSLSPSGTGAVTGELFF.

This chain uses TRBV4-1 with TRBJ1-1; D unresolved. Germline CDR1 MGHRA, CDR2 YSYEKL. This CDR3 has 16 amino acids. V lost 4 bases and J 3 bases, leaving 18 bases between the germline ends. DNA of the CDR3: TGCGCCAGCAGCCCCCATGGGCAACTGTGGGACACTGAAGCTTTCTTT. It encodes CASSPHGQLWDTEAFF.

The chain carries TRBV14 and TRBJ1-4; perhaps TRBD1 as D (5 bases). In germline, CDR1 is SGHDN, CDR2 FVKESK. V gave up 0 bases and J gave up 4 bases, with 15 bases separating them. The CDR3 has 17 residues. This CDR3 is CASSQDAPWGVNEKLFF. The CDR3 DNA is TGTGCCAGCAGCCAAGATGCCCCCTGGGGGGTTAATGAAAAACTGTTTTTT.

V usage is TRBV5-4 and J usage is TRBJ1-2; D possibly corresponds to TRBD1 (6 bases). The germline gives CDR1 SGHNT, CDR2 YYREEE (reference sequence). Trimming cost V 0 bases and J 4 bases, with 10 bases left between them. The CDR3 totals 14 residues. The CDR3 spells CASSLGGGGYGYTF. The CDR3 coding sequence is TGTGCCAGCAGCTTGGGCGGGGGCGGCTATGGCTACACCTTC.

The CDR3 region has the DNA TGTGCCAGCAGTGAATATAACGGAGCAGTCTCCTACAATGAGCAGTTCTTC. This sequence encodes CASSEYNGAVSYNEQFF. The rearrangement uses TRBV25-1 and TRBJ2-1, with D unclear. Looked up from germline, CDR1 is MGHDK and CDR2 is SYGVNS. Trimming stripped 0 bases from V and 0 bases from J, with 12 bases between. The CDR3 is 17 residues long. Full variable domain (remainder filled in from reference TRBV25-1 and TRBJ2-1): EADIYQTPRYLVIGTGKKITLECSQTMGHDKMYWYQQDPGMELHLIHYSYGVNSTEKGDLSSESTVSRIRTEHFPLTLESARPSHTSQYLCASSEYNGAVSYNEQFFGPGTRLTVL.

The chain carries TRBV27 and TRBJ1-2; D is perhaps TRBD1 (5 bases). Trimming removed 5 bases at V and 4 bases at J, with 14 bases between. Germline loops: CDR1 MNHEY, CDR2 SMNVEV (reference sequence). The CDR3 sequence is 14 residues long. CDR3 DNA sequence: TGTGCCAGCAGTACAAGGTACGACAGCTATGGCTACACCTTC. As protein: CASSTRYDSYGYTF.